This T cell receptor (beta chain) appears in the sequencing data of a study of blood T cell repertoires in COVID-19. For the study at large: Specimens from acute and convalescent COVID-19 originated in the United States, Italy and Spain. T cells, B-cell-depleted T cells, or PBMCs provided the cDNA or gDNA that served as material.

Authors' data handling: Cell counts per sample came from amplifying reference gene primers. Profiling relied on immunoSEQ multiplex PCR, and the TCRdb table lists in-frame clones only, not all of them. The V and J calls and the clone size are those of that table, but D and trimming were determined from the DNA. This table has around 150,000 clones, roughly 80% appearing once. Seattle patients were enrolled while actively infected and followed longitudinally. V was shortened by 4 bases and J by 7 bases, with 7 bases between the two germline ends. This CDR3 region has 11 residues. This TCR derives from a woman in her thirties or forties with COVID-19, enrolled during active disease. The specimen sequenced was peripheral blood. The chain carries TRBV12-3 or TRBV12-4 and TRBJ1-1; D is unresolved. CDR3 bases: TGTGCCAGCAGTTCACTAATTGAAGCTTTCTTT. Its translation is CASSSLIEAFF.